Listed below are T cell receptor beta chains from one sample, sequenced in a study of cytomegalovirus exposure and HLA in healthy donors. Produced via immunoSEQ multiplex PCR; TCRdb's table is partial and in-frame only. Of some 160,000 clones listed, around 73% are singletons. The sequenced sample was PBMCs. All receptors come from a man in his 60s in good health and CMV-seronegative. Both conserved end residues are part of each CDR3. Fields, in order: D gene, V gene, clone size, J gene, CDR3 protein, CDR3 DNA. A D gene is named only where the DNA matches it firmly. The size field is filled for only some rows; it gives once, few, many or a size class.

TRBD2	TRBV30	-	TRBJ2-5	CAWRVAGGPVTQYF	TGTGCCTGGAGAGTAGCGGGAGGGCCGGTCACCCAGTACTTC
-	TRBV5-1	-	TRBJ2-2	CASSRNRGGNTGELFF	TGCGCCAGCAGCAGAAACAGGGGAGGGAACACCGGGGAGCTGTTTTTT
-	TRBV5-1	few	TRBJ1-5	CASSLAGTENQPQHF	TGCGCCAGCAGCTTGGCCGGGACTGAGAATCAGCCCCAGCATTTT
-	TRBV30	-	TRBJ2-5	CAWSLQGGETQYF	TGTGCCTGGAGCCTCCAGGGAGGAGAGACCCAGTACTTC
-	TRBV11-2	few	TRBJ1-1	CASRTPGGKAFF	TGTGCCAGCAGAACCCCGGGGGGGAAAGCTTTCTTT
TRBD1	TRBV6-1	-	TRBJ2-7	CASRGQGALYEQYF	TGTGCCAGCAGGGGACAGGGCGCTTTATACGAGCAGTACTTC
-	TRBV7-9	-	TRBJ1-1	CSSRSPRSPLNTEAFF	TGTTCCAGCAGATCCCCCCGGAGCCCGTTGAACACTGAAGCTTTCTTT
-	TRBV6-1	once	TRBJ2-7	CASSRPAGCEQYF	TGTGCCAGCAGTCGACCTGCAGGGTGCGAGCAGTACTTC
TRBD1	TRBV4-2	once	TRBJ2-5	CASSQAQGQETQYF	TGTGCCAGCAGCCAAGCACAGGGGCAGGAGACCCAGTACTTC
-	TRBV28	-	TRBJ1-4	CASSSPGKVGEKLFF	TGTGCCAGCAGCTCCCCGGGGAAGGTTGGTGAAAAACTGTTTTTT
-	TRBV6-5	few	TRBJ1-1	CASSSSVAAFF	TGTGCCAGCAGTTCTTCAGTGGCAGCTTTCTTT
-	TRBV6-5	few	TRBJ2-7	CASSYVQGIQDEQYF	TGTGCCAGCAGTTACGTTCAGGGAATTCAAGACGAGCAGTACTTC
-	TRBV6-1	once	TRBJ2-7	CASSGPYEQYF	TGTGCCAGCAGTGGGCCCTACGAGCAGTACTTC
-	TRBV5-4	few	TRBJ1-4	CASSPQGSEKLFF	TGTGCCAGCAGCCCACAGGGAAGTGAAAAACTGTTTTTT
-	TRBV2	-	TRBJ1-4	CASNPRVTNEKLFF	TGTGCCAGCAACCCCAGGGTAACTAATGAAAAACTGTTTTTT
TRBD1	TRBV4-2	-	TRBJ2-2	CASSQVPPGQGSTGELFF	TGTGCCAGCAGCCAAGTACCCCCGGGACAGGGGAGCACCGGGGAGCTGTTTTTT
TRBD2	TRBV2	-	TRBJ2-2	CASSDRGLAGGTGELFF	TGTGCCAGCAGTGATAGAGGACTAGCGGGAGGTACCGGGGAGCTGTTTTTT
-	TRBV5-1	once	TRBJ1-1	CASSLRQTNTEAFF	TGCGCCAGCAGCTTACGACAGACGAACACTGAAGCTTTCTTT
-	TRBV5-6	-	TRBJ1-5	CASSPGGSNQPQNF	TGTGCCAGCAGCCCGGGGGGGAGCAATCAGCCCCAGAATTTT
TRBD1	TRBV10-2	-	TRBJ2-1	CASSTGTGIGGGYNEQFF	TGCGCCAGCAGCACCGGGACAGGGATTGGTGGGGGATACAATGAGCAGTTCTTC
-	TRBV2	-	TRBJ1-1	CASSEQGYTEAFF	TGTGCCAGCAGTGAACAGGGGTACACTGAAGCTTTCTTT
-	TRBV19	-	TRBJ1-5	CASSKSTGGNQPQHF	TGTGCCAGTAGTAAATCGACAGGCGGCAATCAGCCCCAGCATTTT
TRBD1	TRBV4-3	-	TRBJ2-3	CASSQDVGTGETDTQYF	TGCGCCAGCAGCCAAGATGTCGGGACAGGGGAAACAGATACGCAGTATTTT
TRBD2	TRBV9	-	TRBJ2-3	CASSVVAGGPDTQYF	TGTGCCAGCAGCGTCGTAGCGGGGGGGCCAGATACGCAGTATTTT
TRBD2	TRBV5-1	few	TRBJ2-2	CASSGLAGTIPGELFF	TGCGCCAGCAGCGGATTAGCGGGGACCATCCCCGGGGAGCTGTTTTTT
-	TRBV4-1	-	TRBJ1-1	CASSQGQRDNTEAFF	TGCGCCAGCAGCCAAGGTCAAAGAGATAACACTGAAGCTTTCTTT
TRBD1	TRBV9	-	TRBJ1-1	CASSLTGKTEAFF	TGTGCCAGCAGCTTGACAGGGAAGACTGAAGCTTTCTTT
TRBD1	TRBV7-8	-	TRBJ1-5	CASSAPGQDLTSNQPQHF	TGTGCCAGCAGCGCCCCGGGACAGGACCTTACTAGCAATCAGCCCCAGCATTTT
-	TRBV27	-	TRBJ1-5	CASRSGFGNQPQNF	TGTGCCAGCAGGTCAGGGTTCGGCAATCAGCCCCAGAATTTT
TRBD2	TRBV5-5	once	TRBJ2-1	CASSLVVGRGDNEQFF	TGTGCCAGCAGCTTGGTGGTGGGACGGGGGGACAATGAGCAGTTCTTC
-	TRBV7-8	-	TRBJ1-1	CASSLAALGGTEAFF	TGTGCCAGCAGCTTAGCAGCTTTGGGGGGGACTGAAGCTTTCTTT
TRBD1	TRBV7-2	few	TRBJ2-3	CASSPPPGQQTQYF	TGTGCCAGCAGCCCCCCCCCGGGACAGCAAACGCAGTATTTT
-	TRBV6-1	-	TRBJ2-2	CASRGQTANTGELFF	TGTGCCAGCCGAGGGCAAACAGCGAACACCGGGGAGCTGTTTTTT
TRBD2	TRBV11-2	-	TRBJ2-2	CASSFRGGLNTGELFF	TGTGCCAGCAGCTTCCGGGGGGGTCTGAACACCGGGGAGCTGTTTTTT
-	TRBV29-1	-	TRBJ2-3	CSVGLVATSTDTQYF	TGCAGCGTCGGGTTGGTGGCCACTAGCACAGATACGCAGTATTTT
TRBD2	TRBV19	-	TRBJ2-2	CASSSPGLAGVRTGELFF	TGTGCCAGTAGTTCTCCGGGACTAGCGGGAGTTAGGACCGGGGAGCTGTTTTTT
-	TRBV5-1	-	TRBJ2-2	CASSYRQNTGELFF	TGCGCCAGCAGCTATAGACAGAACACCGGGGAGCTGTTTTTT
TRBD1	TRBV6-4	-	TRBJ2-7	CASRIQTGQGNSGTYEQYF	TGTGCCAGCAGAATACAAACGGGACAGGGAAATTCTGGGACCTACGAGCAGTACTTC
TRBD2	TRBV5-6	-	TRBJ2-2	CASSLFSSGGAGELFF	TGTGCCAGCAGCTTGTTTTCTAGCGGGGGGGCCGGGGAGCTGTTTTTT
TRBD2	TRBV6-6	few	TRBJ2-5	CASSQSTSGQETQYF	TGTGCCAGCAGTCAATCGACTAGCGGACAAGAGACCCAGTACTTC
-	TRBV29-1	-	TRBJ2-7	CSVEDSGRQYF	TGCAGCGTTGAAGATTCCGGTCGGCAGTACTTC
TRBD1	TRBV6-5	-	TRBJ1-2	CASSLTPGTGFGYTF	TGTGCCAGCAGCCTAACCCCCGGGACAGGGTTTGGCTACACCTTC
-	TRBV25-1	-	TRBJ2-1	CASKGLHNEQFF	TGTGCCAGCAAGGGACTCCACAATGAGCAGTTCTTC
-	TRBV27	-	TRBJ2-5	CASSLSAGQETQYF	TGTGCCAGCAGTTTATCGGCAGGGCAAGAGACCCAGTACTTC
-	TRBV7-3	-	TRBJ1-1	CASSLTGGATEAFF	TGTGCCAGCAGCTTAACAGGAGGAGCAACTGAAGCTTTCTTT
TRBD2	TRBV28	-	TRBJ2-1	CASRTSGRYNEQFF	TGTGCCAGCAGAACTAGCGGGAGGTACAATGAGCAGTTCTTC
-	TRBV6-1	-	TRBJ2-5	CASRDTGQETQYF	TGTGCCAGCAGGGATACAGGCCAAGAGACCCAGTACTTC
TRBD1	TRBV14	-	TRBJ2-3	CASSGQVGTDTQYF	TGTGCCAGCAGCGGACAGGTGGGCACAGATACGCAGTATTTT
-	TRBV5-1	-	TRBJ2-3	CASSPRTTTTDTQYF	TGCGCCAGCAGCCCCCGGACTACAACGACAGATACGCAGTATTTT
-	TRBV7-9	-	TRBJ2-3	CASSLDGGSTQYF	TGTGCCAGCAGCTTAGATGGGGGGAGTACGCAGTATTTT
-	TRBV30	medium-sized	TRBJ1-1	CAWDTLGHQMNTEAFF	TGTGCCTGGGACACATTGGGACACCAGATGAACACTGAAGCTTTCTTT
-	TRBV29-1	once	TRBJ1-1	CSGTRGNTEAFF	TGCAGCGGAACTCGAGGCAACACTGAAGCTTTCTTT
TRBD2	TRBV5-6	-	TRBJ2-5	CASRQRGFQETQYF	TGTGCCAGCAGACAGCGGGGGTTTCAAGAGACCCAGTACTTC
TRBD1	TRBV19	-	TRBJ2-1	CASSAQGARYNEQFF	TGTGCCAGTAGTGCACAGGGGGCTCGGTACAATGAGCAGTTCTTC
-	TRBV7-3	-	TRBJ1-2	CASSLDSQGLYGYTF	TGTGCCAGCAGCTTAGACTCCCAGGGGCTCTATGGCTACACCTTC
-	TRBV30	-	TRBJ1-1	CAWSATENTEAFF	TGTGCCTGGAGTGCGACAGAGAACACTGAAGCTTTCTTT
-	TRBV7-9	-	TRBJ1-5	CASSLTGSQPQNF	TGTGCCAGCAGTCTAACGGGGTCTCAGCCCCAGAATTTT
TRBD1	TRBV6-4	-	TRBJ2-2	CASSVTGALGGELFF	TGTGCCAGCAGTGTAACAGGGGCGCTCGGCGGGGAGCTGTTTTTT
-	TRBV5-1	-	TRBJ2-2	CASSFLGAVGELFF	TGCGCCAGCAGCTTCCTTGGGGCGGTCGGGGAGCTGTTTTTT
-	TRBV28	once	TRBJ2-2	CASSNLGPGELFF	TGTGCCAGCAGTAACCTGGGCCCCGGGGAGCTGTTTTTT